The rows below give T cell receptor beta chains drawn from one sample of a study of blood T cell repertoires in COVID-19. Assay used: immunoSEQ multiplex PCR; TCRdb lists only in-frame clones, some missing. Among about 140,000 clones listed, around 80% were seen once. The specimen sequenced was peripheral blood. The receptors shown here come from a woman aged 60-70 years with acute or convalescent COVID-19. The CDR3 runs from the conserved cysteine through the conserved F or W. D genes are given only for firm matches. Clone size is shown for a subset of rows, as once, few, many or a class of expanded clone.

j_gene,d_gene,abundance,v_gene,CDR3aa,CDR3nt
TRBJ2-3,TRBD2,NA,TRBV18,CASSPSTSGSRTSTDTQYF,TGTGCCAGCTCACCATCGACTAGCGGCTCCCGGACTAGCACAGATACGCAGTATTTT
TRBJ2-7,TRBD1,NA,TRBV7-8,CASSQYTGGYEQYF,TGTGCCAGCAGCCAATACACAGGGGGCTACGAGCAGTACTTC
TRBJ1-5,TRBD1,NA,TRBV27,CASSLLVGGTAINQPQHF,TGTGCCAGCAGTTTGCTGGTGGGTGGGACAGCCATTAATCAGCCCCAGCATTTT
TRBJ2-1,TRBD2,few,TRBV19,CASSIVAGGPPYNEQFF,TGTGCCAGTAGTATAGTAGCGGGAGGGCCACCCTACAATGAGCAGTTCTTC
TRBJ1-4,NA,few,TRBV6-5,CASSPDRKEKLFF,TGTGCCAGCAGTCCCGACAGGAAGGAAAAACTGTTTTTT
TRBJ1-5,TRBD1,NA,TRBV7-8,CASSLVGSGQGNQPQHF,TGTGCCAGCAGCTTAGTAGGGTCGGGACAGGGGAATCAGCCCCAGCATTTT
TRBJ2-1,NA,NA,TRBV7-6,CASSPDQGRNEQFF,TGTGCCAGCAGCCCTGACCAGGGGCGCAATGAGCAGTTCTTC
TRBJ1-2,NA,NA,TRBV19,CASSIAPPGTFLEGYTF,TGTGCCAGTAGTATAGCTCCCCCCGGGACTTTTTTAGAAGGCTACACCTTC
TRBJ2-1,NA,NA,TRBV27,CASCTTGGLLKQFF,TGTGCCAGCTGTACCACCGGAGGTTTGTTGAAGCAGTTCTTC
TRBJ2-1,TRBD2,NA,TRBV5-4,CASSPGLAVNNEQFF,TGTGCCAGCAGCCCGGGACTAGCGGTTAACAATGAGCAGTTCTTC
TRBJ2-5,NA,NA,TRBV2,CASIPTFQETQYF,TGTGCCAGCATTCCGACTTTCCAAGAGACCCAGTACTTC
TRBJ2-1,NA,many,TRBV10-2,CASSETLALDNEQFF,TGCGCCAGCAGTGAGACGCTAGCTCTAGACAATGAGCAGTTCTTC
TRBJ2-2,NA,once,TRBV7-8,CASSAREMSTGELFF,TGTGCCAGCAGCGCCCGCGAGATGTCGACCGGGGAGCTGTTTTTT
TRBJ2-5,TRBD2,NA,TRBV30,CAWSRREGRGETQYF,TGTGCCTGGAGTCGGCGGGAGGGTAGGGGGGAGACCCAGTACTTC
TRBJ1-3,TRBD1,NA,TRBV18,CASSSNRPGQGNSGNTIYF,TGTGCCAGCTCATCCAACCGACCGGGACAGGGGAACTCTGGAAACACCATATATTTT